The TCR beta chain under discussion was sequenced for a study of cytomegalovirus exposure and HLA in healthy donors. Donors were ostensibly healthy at sampling, although undocumented immune exposures were probable. Vbeta (60) and Jbeta (13) primers were used in the PCR. Per the original methods: In a later analysis, approximately 80 million unique TCR beta chains included roughly 11 million shared by two or more donors. Assay used: immunoSEQ multiplex PCR; TCRdb lists only in-frame clones, some missing. V and J calls and clone size come straight from that table; D and trimming were deduced from the DNA. The profile shows about 170,000 clones, around 83% of them singletons. The sample taken for sequencing was PBMCs. This TCR derives from a man between 25 and 39 years old in good health and CMV-seropositive.

CDR3 protein: CASSYQTTGDSYEQYF. The CDR3 coding sequence is TGTGCCAGCAGTTACCAGACGACAGGGGACTCCTACGAGCAGTACTTC. V usage is TRBV6-5 and J usage is TRBJ2-7; the match to TRBD1 covers 8 bases. Germline lookup yields CDR1 MNHEY and CDR2 SVGAGI. The CDR3 extends over 16 amino acids. After removal of 2 bases from V and 0 bases from J, the junction contained 6 bases not matched to a gene.